A selection of T cell receptor beta chains follows, all from one sample in a study of Ad26.COV2.S vaccination and SARS-CoV-2 variants. Here immunoSEQ multiplex PCR was the method, and the copy in TCRdb shows in-frame clones only, minus some. This repertoire shows 440,000 or so clones, roughly 90% found once; its top ten account for less than 2%. This specimen consisted of peripheral blood, obtained in a trial of Ad26.COV2.S vaccine versus placebo. The receptors here all came from a person aged 18-65 years who received the Ad26.COV2.S COVID-19 vaccine or a placebo. Each CDR3 is given with its conserved first and last residue. A D gene is named only where the DNA matches it firmly. Not all rows give a size; the values are once, few, many and, for expanded clones, a class.

cdr3_aa cdr3_nt j_call clone_size d_call cdr3_length v_call
CASGTHQTAPNYGYTF TGTGCCAGCGGTACCCACCAGACAGCCCCTAACTATGGCTACACCTTC TRBJ1-2 . . 16 TRBV5-8
CASRFSGGALETQYF TGTGCCAGCAGATTTAGCGGGGGGGCCTTGGAGACCCAGTACTTC TRBJ2-5 . TRBD2 15 TRBV6-5
CASSIDTGGIYGYTF TGTGCCAGCAGCATAGACACAGGGGGTATCTATGGCTACACCTTC TRBJ1-2 . TRBD1 15 TRBV5-4
CASSPGQGNYGYTF TGTGCCAGCAGCCCGGGACAGGGCAACTATGGCTACACCTTC TRBJ1-2 once TRBD1 14 TRBV7-2
CASSFLSSSYNEQFF TGTGCCAGCAGCTTTCTAAGTAGCTCCTACAATGAGCAGTTCTTC TRBJ2-1 . . 15 TRBV11-2
CASSLGLGNTEAFF TGTGCCAGCAGCTTAGGGTTGGGGAACACTGAAGCTTTCTTT TRBJ1-1 . . 14 TRBV7-9
CAWSRGGGADTQYF TGTGCCTGGAGTCGGGGGGGCGGCGCAGATACGCAGTATTTT TRBJ2-3 once TRBD2 14 TRBV30
CASSIGFRPGPHEQYF TGTGCCAGTAGTATAGGATTCAGACCCGGCCCCCACGAGCAGTACTTC TRBJ2-7 . . 16 TRBV19
CASSLHGGMENIQYF TGTGCCAGCAGTTTACACGGAGGTATGGAGAACATTCAGTACTTC TRBJ2-4 . . 15 TRBV27
CASSPEGPEAFF TGTGCCAGCAGCCCCGAGGGGCCTGAAGCTTTCTTT TRBJ1-1 . . 12 TRBV5-8
CAGSDGQGGTDTQYF TGCGCCGGCAGTGACGGACAGGGCGGCACAGATACGCAGTATTTT TRBJ2-3 . TRBD1 15 TRBV10-2
CASSGTSGILETQYF TGTGCCAGCAGCGGGACTAGCGGGATTCTAGAGACCCAGTACTTC TRBJ2-5 . TRBD2 15 TRBV7-2
CASSSVIGPKETQYF TGTGCCAGCAGCTCCGTTATTGGTCCAAAAGAGACCCAGTACTTC TRBJ2-5 . . 15 TRBV6-2/TRBV6-3
CASDRNLTGTGTPDGNTIYF TGTGCCAGCGATCGAAACTTAACCGGGACAGGGACCCCTGACGGAAACACCATATATTTT TRBJ1-3 . TRBD1 20 TRBV27
CASSYRLAGEETQYF TGTGCCAGCAGTTACCGACTAGCGGGGGAAGAGACCCAGTACTTC TRBJ2-5 . TRBD2 15 TRBV6-5
CASSIGGQGRTEAFF TGTGCCAGTAGTATTGGGGGACAGGGTCGGACTGAAGCTTTCTTT TRBJ1-1 . TRBD1 15 TRBV19
CASSLVSNTEAFF TGTGCCAGCAGCTTGGTGTCCAACACTGAAGCTTTCTTT TRBJ1-1 . . 13 TRBV5-4
CASSLGLGASEKLFF TGTGCCAGCAGCTTAGGTTTAGGGGCGAGTGAAAAACTGTTTTTT TRBJ1-4 . . 15 TRBV7-9
CASSLEGGFNSPLHF TGTGCCAGCAGTTTGGAGGGGGGTTTTAATTCACCCCTCCACTTT TRBJ1-6 once . 15 TRBV27
CASSITGGYGYTF TGTGCCAGCAGCATCACAGGGGGTTATGGCTACACCTTC TRBJ1-2 once TRBD1 13 TRBV7-9
CASSFGDRGRELNSPLHF TGTGCCAGCAGCTTCGGGGACAGGGGACGCGAATTAAATTCACCCCTCCACTTT TRBJ1-6 . TRBD1 18 TRBV7-9
CASNYRGLIYGYTF TGTGCCAGCAATTACAGGGGGCTAATCTATGGCTACACCTTC TRBJ1-2 . TRBD1 14 TRBV2
CASSVAEGEYGYTF TGTGCCAGCAGCGTAGCTGAAGGGGAGTATGGCTACACCTTC TRBJ1-2 . . 14 TRBV9
CASSQVTPRATNEKLFF TGTGCCAGCAGCCAAGTTACCCCCCGAGCAACTAATGAAAAACTGTTTTTT TRBJ1-4 . . 17 TRBV3-1/TRBV3-2
CATSESFSNQPQHF TGTGCCACCAGTGAGAGTTTTAGCAATCAGCCCCAGCATTTT TRBJ1-5 once . 14 TRBV24-1
CASSRGTGNTIYF TGTGCCAGCTCGAGGGGCACTGGAAACACCATATATTTT TRBJ1-3 . . 13 TRBV18
CASWQGHGEQFF TGTGCCAGCTGGCAGGGTCATGGTGAGCAGTTCTTC TRBJ2-1 . . 12 TRBV6-5
CASSPNEKLFF TGTGCCAGCAGCCCTAATGAAAAACTGTTTTTT TRBJ1-4 . . 11 TRBV7-9
CASSQGRAGNTIYF TGCGCCAGCAGCCAAGGGAGGGCTGGAAACACCATATATTTT TRBJ1-3 once . 14 TRBV4-3
CASSFQGSNYGYTF TGTGCCAGCAGTTTCCAGGGTTCTAACTATGGCTACACCTTC TRBJ1-2 . . 14 TRBV5-5
CASSQAGTGVFGEQYF TGCGCCAGCAGCCAAGCCGGGACAGGGGTTTTTGGGGAGCAGTACTTC TRBJ2-7 . TRBD1 16 TRBV4-1
CASSPQGWEQYF TGTGCCAGCAGTCCCCAGGGTTGGGAGCAGTACTTC TRBJ2-7 . . 12 TRBV27
CASNTSGRLGLDTEAFF TGTGCCAGCAACACTTCTGGGCGTCTGGGGTTGGACACTGAAGCTTTCTTT TRBJ1-1 . . 17 TRBV11-3
CASSPFNPAGPETQYF TGCGCCAGCAGCCCATTTAACCCAGCGGGGCCCGAGACCCAGTACTTC TRBJ2-5 once TRBD2 16 TRBV5-1
CASSLLQALGEQYF TGTGCCAGCAGCTTGTTACAGGCCCTTGGCGAGCAGTACTTC TRBJ2-7 . . 14 TRBV5-4
CASRELTSGGPSGTQYF TGTGCCAGCAGGGAACTGACTAGCGGGGGCCCATCGGGGACCCAGTACTTC TRBJ2-5 . TRBD2 17 TRBV2
CASSNRTVNEQFF TGTGCCAGCAGCAACCGGACAGTTAATGAGCAGTTCTTC TRBJ2-1 . . 13 TRBV5-4
CASREGANYGYTF TGTGCCAGTAGAGAGGGGGCGAACTATGGCTACACCTTC TRBJ1-2 . TRBD1 13 TRBV19
CASTQFSTDTQYF TGTGCCAGCACTCAGTTTAGCACAGATACGCAGTATTTT TRBJ2-3 . . 13 TRBV27
CASTESTDRYEQYF TGTGCCAGCACCGAATCGACAGATCGCTACGAGCAGTACTTC TRBJ2-7 . . 14 TRBV18
CATQGAPNEKLFF TGTGCCACCCAGGGGGCGCCTAATGAAAAACTGTTTTTT TRBJ1-4 . TRBD1 13 TRBV6-5
CASSYSSGTYEQYF TGTGCCAGCAGTTACTCGTCAGGAACCTACGAGCAGTACTTC TRBJ2-7 . . 14 TRBV6-5
CASSPGGDPNYGYTF TGTGCCAGCAGCCCCGGGGGTGATCCGAACTATGGCTACACCTTC TRBJ1-2 . . 15 TRBV7-2
CASSPDRGGGPLHF TGTGCCAGCAGTCCGGACAGGGGTGGAGGACCCCTCCACTTT TRBJ1-6 . TRBD1 14 TRBV2
CASSLMTSDYNEQFF TGCGCCAGCAGCTTGATGACTAGCGATTACAATGAGCAGTTCTTC TRBJ2-1 . TRBD2 15 TRBV5-1
CASSLLSPRQGASTF TGTGCCAGCAGCTTGTTATCCCCTAGACAGGGGGCAAGCACCTTC TRBJ1-2 . TRBD1 15 TRBV5-6
CASSLGYTNTGELFF TGTGCCAGCAGCCTAGGATATACTAACACCGGGGAGCTGTTTTTT TRBJ2-2 few . 15 TRBV5-6
CASSPIGTGFSTGANVLTF TGTGCCAGCTCACCGATTGGGACAGGGTTCTCCACTGGGGCCAACGTCCTGACTTTC TRBJ2-6 . TRBD1 19 TRBV18
CAISELPGTGDGYTF TGTGCCATCAGTGAACTGCCGGGGACAGGGGATGGCTACACCTTC TRBJ1-2 . TRBD1 15 TRBV10-3
CASSPGHGVGEQYF TGTGCCAGCAGTCCGGGACACGGCGTTGGGGAGCAGTACTTC TRBJ2-7 . . 14 TRBV27
CASSITGDRAFYEQYF TGTGCCAGTAGTATCACGGGGGACAGGGCCTTCTACGAGCAGTACTTC TRBJ2-7 . TRBD1 16 TRBV19
CASSVERETQYF TGTGCCAGCAGCGTAGAAAGAGAGACCCAGTACTTC TRBJ2-5 . . 12 TRBV9
CASSLYLQRSGANVLTF TGTGCCAGCAGTTTATACCTCCAGCGCTCTGGGGCCAACGTCCTGACTTTC TRBJ2-6 . . 17 TRBV28
CASTPDGRGTYQETQYF TGTGCCAGCACCCCGGACGGGCGGGGAACGTACCAAGAGACCCAGTACTTC TRBJ2-5 . . 17 TRBV6-2/TRBV6-3
CASADPTGLVTNEKLFF TGTGCCAGCGCCGATCCGACAGGGCTTGTAACTAATGAAAAACTGTTTTTT TRBJ1-4 . TRBD1 17 TRBV27